What follows describes a single TCR beta chain. Its antigen remains unidentified. Both 60 Vbeta primers and 13 Jbeta primers went into the PCR. The protocol was immunoSEQ multiplex PCR, while the TCRdb copy is restricted to in-frame clones and leaves out a portion. Its listing shows 96,000 or so clones. Germline lookup yields CDR1 PRHDT and CDR2 FYEKMQ (reference sequence). The CDR3 is made up of 12 amino acids. V was shortened by 5 bases and J by 7 bases, with 9 bases between the two germline ends. The data are from a study of cytomegalovirus exposure and HLA in healthy donors. The study's findings and limits: Prior analysis indicated that the majority of TCR beta V segments exhibited productivity approximately 90% or approximately 30% of the time. It was assumed in the presence/absence analyses that sequencing depth was roughly uniform across donors.

Sequencing was done on a sample of PBMCs. The sequence was obtained from a girl aged 10 to 17 in good health and CMV-seropositive. The chain uses TRBV13 and TRBJ1-5; D might be TRBD1 (6 bases). The CDR3 here is CASSLRGQPQHF. CDR3 nucleotide sequence: TGTGCCAGCAGCCTAAGGGGGCAGCCCCAGCATTTT.